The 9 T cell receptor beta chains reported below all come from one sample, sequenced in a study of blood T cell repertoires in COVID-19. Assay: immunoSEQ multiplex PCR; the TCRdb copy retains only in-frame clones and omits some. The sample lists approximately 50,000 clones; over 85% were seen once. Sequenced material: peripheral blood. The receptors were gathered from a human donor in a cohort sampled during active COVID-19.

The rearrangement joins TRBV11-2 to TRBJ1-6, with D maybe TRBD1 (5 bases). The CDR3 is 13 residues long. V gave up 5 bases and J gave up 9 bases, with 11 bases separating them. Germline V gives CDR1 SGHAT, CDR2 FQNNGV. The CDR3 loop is CASSAGIPSPLHF. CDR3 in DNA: TGTGCCAGCAGCGCAGGGATTCCTTCACCCCTCCACTTT.

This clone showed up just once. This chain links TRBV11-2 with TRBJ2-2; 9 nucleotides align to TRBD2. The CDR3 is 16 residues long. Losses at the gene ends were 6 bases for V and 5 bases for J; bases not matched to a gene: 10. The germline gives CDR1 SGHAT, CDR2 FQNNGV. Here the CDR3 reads CASRPLVAGVTGELFF. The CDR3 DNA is TGTGCCAGCAGACCCCTGGTAGCGGGAGTAACCGGGGAGCTGTTTTTT. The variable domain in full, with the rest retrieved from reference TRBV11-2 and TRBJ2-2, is EAGVAQSPRYKIIEKRQSVAFWCNPISGHATLYWYQQILGQGPKLLIQFQNNGVVDDSQLPKDRFSAERLKGVDSTLKIQPAKLEDSAVYLCASRPLVAGVTGELFFGEGSRLTVL.

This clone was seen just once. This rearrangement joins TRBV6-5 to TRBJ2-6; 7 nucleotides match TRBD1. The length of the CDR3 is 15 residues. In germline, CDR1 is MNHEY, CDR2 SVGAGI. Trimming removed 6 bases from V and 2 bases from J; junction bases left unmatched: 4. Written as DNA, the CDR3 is TGTGCCAGCAGCGCTGACAGGGCTGGGGCCAACGTCCTGACTTTC. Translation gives CASSADRAGANVLTF.

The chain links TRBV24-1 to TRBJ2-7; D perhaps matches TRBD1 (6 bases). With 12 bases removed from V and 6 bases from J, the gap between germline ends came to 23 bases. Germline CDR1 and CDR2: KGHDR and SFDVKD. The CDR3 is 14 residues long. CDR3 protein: CAPINAGTFLEQYF. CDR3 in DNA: TGTGCCCCCATCAATGCCGGGACATTTCTCGAGCAGTACTTC.

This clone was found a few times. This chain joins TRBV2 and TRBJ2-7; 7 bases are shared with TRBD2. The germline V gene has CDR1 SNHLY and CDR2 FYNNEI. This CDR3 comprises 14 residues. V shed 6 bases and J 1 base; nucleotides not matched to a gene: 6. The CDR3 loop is CASRPGTTSYEQYF. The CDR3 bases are TGTGCCAGCAGACCCGGGACTACTTCCTACGAGCAGTACTTC.

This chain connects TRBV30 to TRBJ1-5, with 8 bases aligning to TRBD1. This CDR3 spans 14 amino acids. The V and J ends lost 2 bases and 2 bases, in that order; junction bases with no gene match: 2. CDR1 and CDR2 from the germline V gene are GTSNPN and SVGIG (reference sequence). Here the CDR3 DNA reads TGTGCCTGGAGTACGACAGGGGGCAATCAGCCCCAGCATTTT. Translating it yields CAWSTTGGNQPQHF.

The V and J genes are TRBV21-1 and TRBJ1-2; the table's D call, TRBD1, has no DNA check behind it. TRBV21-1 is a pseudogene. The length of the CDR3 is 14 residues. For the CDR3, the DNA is TGTGCCAGCAGCATTGGACAGGGATCAGGGGGCTACACCTTC. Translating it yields CASSIGQGSGGYTF.

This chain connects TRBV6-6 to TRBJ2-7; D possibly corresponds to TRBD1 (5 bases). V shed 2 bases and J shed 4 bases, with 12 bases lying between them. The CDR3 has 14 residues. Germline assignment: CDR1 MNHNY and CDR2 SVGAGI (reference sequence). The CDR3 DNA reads TGTGCCAGCAGTTACGGGGCGCTAAATTACGAGCAGTACTTC. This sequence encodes CASSYGALNYEQYF.

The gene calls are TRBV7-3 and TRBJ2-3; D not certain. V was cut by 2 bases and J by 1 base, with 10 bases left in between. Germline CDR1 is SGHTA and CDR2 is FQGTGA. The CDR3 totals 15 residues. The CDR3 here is CASSLSPGRTDTQYF. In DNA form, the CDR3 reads TGTGCCAGCAGCTTATCCCCAGGTCGCACAGATACGCAGTATTTT.